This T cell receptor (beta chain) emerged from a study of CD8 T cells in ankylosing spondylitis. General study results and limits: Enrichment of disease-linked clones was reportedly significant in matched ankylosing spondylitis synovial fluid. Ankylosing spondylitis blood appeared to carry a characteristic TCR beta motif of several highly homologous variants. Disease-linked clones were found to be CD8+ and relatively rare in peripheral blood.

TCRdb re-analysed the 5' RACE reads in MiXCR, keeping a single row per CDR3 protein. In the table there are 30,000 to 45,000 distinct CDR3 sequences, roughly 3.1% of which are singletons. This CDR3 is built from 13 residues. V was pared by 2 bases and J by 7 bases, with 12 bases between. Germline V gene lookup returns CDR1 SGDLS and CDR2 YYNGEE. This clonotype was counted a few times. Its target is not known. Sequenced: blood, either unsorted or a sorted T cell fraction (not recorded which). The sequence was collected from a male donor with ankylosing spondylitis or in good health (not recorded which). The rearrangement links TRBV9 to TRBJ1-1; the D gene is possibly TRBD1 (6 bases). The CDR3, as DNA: TGTGCCAGCAGCGTTAGGTCGGACAGTGAAGCTTTCTTT. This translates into CASSVRSDSEAFF.